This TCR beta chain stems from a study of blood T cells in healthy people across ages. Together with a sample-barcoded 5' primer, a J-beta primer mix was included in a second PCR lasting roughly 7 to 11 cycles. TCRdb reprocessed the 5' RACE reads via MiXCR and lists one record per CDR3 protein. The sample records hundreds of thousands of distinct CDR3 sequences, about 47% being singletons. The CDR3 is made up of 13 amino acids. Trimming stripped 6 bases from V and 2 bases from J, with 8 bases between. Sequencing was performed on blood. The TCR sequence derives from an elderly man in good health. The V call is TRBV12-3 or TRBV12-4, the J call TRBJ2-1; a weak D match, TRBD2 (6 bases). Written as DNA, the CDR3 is TGTGCCAGCAGCGGGGGACCCTACAATGAGCAGTTCTTC. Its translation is CASSGGPYNEQFF.